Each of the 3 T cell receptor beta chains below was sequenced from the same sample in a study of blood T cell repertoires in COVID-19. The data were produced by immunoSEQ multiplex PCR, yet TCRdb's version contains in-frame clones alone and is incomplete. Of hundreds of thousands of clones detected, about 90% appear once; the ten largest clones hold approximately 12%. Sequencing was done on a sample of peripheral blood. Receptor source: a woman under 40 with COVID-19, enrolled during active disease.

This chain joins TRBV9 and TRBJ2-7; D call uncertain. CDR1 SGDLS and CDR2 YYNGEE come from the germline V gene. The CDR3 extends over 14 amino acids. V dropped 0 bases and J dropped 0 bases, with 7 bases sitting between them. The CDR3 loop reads CASSVGSFSYEQYF. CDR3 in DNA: TGTGCCAGCAGCGTAGGGAGCTTCTCCTACGAGCAGTACTTC.

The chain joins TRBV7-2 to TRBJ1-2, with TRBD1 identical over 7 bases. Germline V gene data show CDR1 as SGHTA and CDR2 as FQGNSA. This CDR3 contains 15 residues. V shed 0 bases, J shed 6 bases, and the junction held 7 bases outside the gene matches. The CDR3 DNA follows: TGTGCCAGCAGCTTAGCGGGAGGCAGGGGGGATGGCTACACCTTC. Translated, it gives CASSLAGGRGDGYTF. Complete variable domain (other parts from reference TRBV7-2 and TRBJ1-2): GAGVSQSPSNKVTEKGKDVELRCDPISGHTALYWYRQSLGQGLEFLIYFQGNSAPDKSGLPSDRFSAERTGGSVSTLTIQRTQQEDSAVYLCASSLAGGRGDGYTFGSGTRLTVV.

In nucleotides, the CDR3 is TGTGCCATCCCTAGGGGTTCGCACACTGAAGCTTTCTTT. Amino acid sequence: CAIPRGSHTEAFF. The J gene is TRBJ1-1, the V gene TRBV27; possibly TRBD1 for D (5 bases). CDR1 and CDR2 from the germline V gene are MNHEY and SMNVEV (reference sequence). The CDR3 is 13 residues long. V was clipped by 10 bases and J by 3 bases, with 15 bases between them.